This T cell receptor beta chain appears in the sequencing data of a study of T cells in Graves' hyperthyroidism and ophthalmopathy. The wider study: Peripheral blood was drawn at first diagnosis, prior to all treatment.

The study's findings and limits: Ophthalmopathy was identified by the model a median approximately 6.4 months ahead of onset.

Duration under 3 months, a NOSPECS grade of at least 4, and a Clinical Activity Score of at least 3 characterized the ophthalmopathy patients. Comment on this clonotype: Its antigen remains unidentified.

TCR beta CDR3 region amplification was performed from RNA transcripts. Researchers ran a first-round RT-PCR on the TCR CDR3 using the HTBI primer set. A single record per CDR3 protein comes from TCRdb applying MiXCR to the multiplex PCR reads. The repertoire consists of some 650,000 distinct CDR3 sequences, with more than 15% occurring once and the leading ten covering about 3.5%. CDR1 SGHDT and CDR2 YYEEEE come from the germline V gene. The CDR3 has 17 amino acids. The V gene end was trimmed by 1 base and the J gene end by 10 bases; junction bases not matched to a gene: 12. The gene calls are TRBV5-6 and TRBJ2-1, with 12 bases lining up with TRBD2. The receptor comes from a woman between 35 and 50 years old with Graves' ophthalmopathy. The sample comprised blood. Written as DNA, the CDR3 is TGTGCCAGCAGCTTGTACGGGACTAGCGGGTGGAGTGGGGAGCAGTTCTTC. This codes for CASSLYGTSGWSGEQFF.